This passage covers 15 T cell receptor beta chains from one sample sequenced in a study of cytomegalovirus exposure and HLA in healthy donors. The PCR had 60 Vbeta and 13 Jbeta primers. Only in-frame clones appear in the TCRdb table, and some are missing; sequencing was by immunoSEQ multiplex PCR. The sample has about 91,000 clones, less than 70% seen once. Sequenced: PBMCs. The origin of the receptors is a human donor in good health.

Here the CDR3 DNA reads TGTGCCAGCCGACTACGAGGGACAGGGGGTTATGGCTACACCTTC. Its translation: CASRLRGTGGYGYTF. The gene calls are TRBV7-3 and TRBJ1-2; 11 bases match TRBD1. Germline trimming cut 8 bases from V and 5 bases from J; bases unmatched to any gene: 10. The CDR3 is 15 amino acids. Germline lookup yields CDR1 SGHTA and CDR2 FQGTGA.

As DNA, the CDR3 is TGCAGCGTGAGGAGGGGGGGTGCTGAAGCTTTCTTT. Translating it yields CSVRRGGAEAFF. V and J are TRBV29-1 and TRBJ1-1, with D tentatively TRBD1 (6 bases). V shed 6 bases and J shed 6 bases, with 14 bases lying between them. CDR1 is SQVTM and CDR2 is ANQGSEA in the germline V gene. The CDR3 totals 12 residues.

This chain connects TRBV10-1 to TRBJ2-7, with 15 nucleotides matching TRBD2. This CDR3 is built from 18 residues. The V gene's germline CDR1 is WNHNN and CDR2 SYGVQD (reference sequence). Unmatched junction bases numbered 8, after V lost 5 bases and J lost 0 bases. CDR3 nucleotide sequence: TGCGCCAGCAGTCCTCCCGGGACTAGCGGGGGGTTCTCCTACGAGCAGTACTTC. Encoded protein: CASSPPGTSGGFSYEQYF.

The genes are TRBV4-1 and TRBJ2-1, with 9 positions matching TRBD1. From germline, CDR1 is MGHRA and CDR2 YSYEKL. There are 15 residues in the CDR3. The J segment lost 4 bases and the V segment lost 1 base, leaving 2 bases of the junction unmatched. CDR3 residues: CASSQGQGVYNEQFF. The CDR3 DNA follows: TGCGCCAGCAGCCAAGGACAGGGGGTATACAATGAGCAGTTCTTC.

V and J are TRBV19 and TRBJ1-6, with TRBD1 as a possible D gene (5 bases). Between the trimmed V and J ends, which lost 2 bases and 2 bases, there was a span of 10 bases. Germline V gene lookup returns CDR1 LNHDA and CDR2 SQIVND (reference sequence). This CDR3 spans 16 amino acids. The CDR3 nucleotides read TGTGCCAGTAGTATAATACCAGGGACCTATAATTCACCCCTCCACTTT. Its translation is CASSIIPGTYNSPLHF. Full variable domain (outside the CDR3, taken from reference TRBV19 and TRBJ1-6): DGGITQSPKYLFRKEGQNVTLSCEQNLNHDAMYWYRQDPGQGLRLIYYSQIVNDFQKGDIAEGYSVSREKKESFPLTVTSAQKNPTAFYLCASSIIPGTYNSPLHFGNGTRLTVT.

The chain employs TRBV5-4 and TRBJ2-7; TRBD2 is a possible D gene (6 bases). Germline lookup yields CDR1 SGHNT and CDR2 YYREEE (reference sequence). The CDR3 is 15 amino acids. Trimming cost V 0 bases and J 6 bases, with 16 bases left between them. CDR3 residues: CASSLAAGGLGEQYF. DNA for the CDR3: TGTGCCAGCAGCTTGGCCGCCGGGGGTCTCGGCGAGCAGTACTTC.

The J gene is TRBJ1-6, the V gene TRBV27, with 7 bases lining up with TRBD1. With V trimmed by 1 base and J by 5 bases, 5 bases remained unmatched. Germline CDR1 MNHEY, CDR2 SMNVEV (reference sequence). The CDR3 totals 16 residues. The CDR3 region is CASSLLGTENNSPLHF. DNA of the CDR3: TGTGCCAGCAGTTTATTGGGGACAGAGAATAATTCACCCCTCCACTTT.

The chain uses TRBV4-3 and TRBJ1-1; possibly TRBD1 for D (5 bases). This CDR3 has 15 residues. V lost 1 base and J lost 4, with 13 bases in between. The germline V gene encodes CDR1 LGHNA and CDR2 YSLEER. The CDR3 region has the DNA TGCGCCAGCAGCCAAGGGCCTGGGGGGTCCACTGAAGCTTTCTTT. Protein sequence: CASSQGPGGSTEAFF.

The chain joins TRBV15 to TRBJ1-1, with D unresolved. The germline V and J ends were trimmed by 1 base and 1 base, with 10 bases remaining between them. CDR3 length: 15 residues. CDR1 LNHNV and CDR2 YYDKDF come from the germline V gene (reference sequence). The CDR3 reads CATSRVGQENTEAFF. CDR3 sequence (DNA): TGTGCCACCAGCAGAGTTGGGCAAGAGAACACTGAAGCTTTCTTT.

The V call is TRBV5-1, the J call TRBJ1-4; 8 bases are a match to TRBD1. J lost 8 bases, V lost 3 bases, and 15 bases had no gene match. The germline CDR1 and CDR2 sequences are SGHRS and YFSETQ. The CDR3 extends over 17 amino acids. CDR3 loop: CASSSGQGETMNEKLFF. DNA for the CDR3: TGCGCCAGCAGCTCAGGACAGGGTGAAACGATGAACGAAAAACTGTTTTTT.

The J gene is TRBJ2-5, the V gene TRBV18; D possibly corresponds to TRBD2 (6 bases). Germline-derived CDR1 and CDR2 are KGHSH and LQKENI. This CDR3 region has 15 residues. Trimming left V 0 bases short and J 4 bases short, with 12 bases between. The CDR3 loop reads CASSPPARRGETQYF. The DNA for the CDR3 is TGTGCCAGCTCACCACCCGCCCGGAGGGGAGAGACCCAGTACTTC.

The rearrangement links TRBV9 to TRBJ2-2; 10 nucleotides line up with TRBD2. The CDR3 runs to 15 residues. Trimming cost V 5 bases and J 7 bases; bases outside gene matches: 8. In germline, CDR1 is SGDLS, CDR2 YYNGEE. As DNA, the CDR3 is TGTGCCAGCAGGAGGTTAGCGGGGGGTAGCGGGGAGCTGTTTTTT. It translates to CASRRLAGGSGELFF.

The chain combines TRBV7-2 with TRBJ2-1; TRBD1 agrees at 7 bases. The germline CDR1 and CDR2 sequences are SGHTA and FQGNSA. The CDR3 is 14 amino acids. V dropped 6 bases and J dropped 6; count of bases not matched to a gene: 8. This chain's CDR3 is CASRTGSQSNEQFF. The CDR3 DNA reads as TGTGCCAGCAGGACAGGGTCCCAATCCAATGAGCAGTTCTTC.

The V and J genes are TRBV10-3 and TRBJ2-7; 8 positions agree with TRBD2. Per germline, CDR1 ENHRY and CDR2 SYGVKD. The V gene end was trimmed by 3 bases and the J gene end by 7 bases; junction bases not matched to a gene: 8. The CDR3 is 14 residues long. CDR3 sequence (DNA): TGTGCCATCAGTGAACAGGTAGCGGGGCTGGAGCAGTACTTC. Residues: CAISEQVAGLEQYF.

This clone occurred a few times. The rearrangement links TRBV19 to TRBJ1-4, with a possible D match to TRBD1 (6 bases). Germline V gives CDR1 LNHDA, CDR2 SQIVND (reference sequence). V dropped 4 bases and J dropped 3 bases, with 15 bases sitting between them. The CDR3 is 16 amino acids. CDR3 protein: CASSTPIGGANEKLFF. The CDR3 region has the DNA TGTGCCAGTAGTACTCCCATAGGGGGAGCTAATGAAAAACTGTTTTTT.